This T cell receptor beta chain was captured in a study of tumor-infiltrating lymphocytes in primary liver carcinoma (dated by TCRdb to about 2017). Turning to the overall study: Hepatocellular carcinoma (four) or combined HCC and intrahepatic cholangiocarcinoma (one) was present in the five patients, who were three men and two women aged 30 to 69 years. Tumors of the five patients were stage T1-T3 N0M0 with maximum diameters of roughly 4.2 to 10 cm. For each liver tumor, the study sampled five regions along with adjacent normal tissue and blood, and applied TCRbeta repertoire sequencing, expression microarrays and whole-exome sequencing. Each sample produced roughly 3.65 to 7.13 million productive TCRbeta reads, and read depth showed no significant difference between tissue types. A total of about 35 specimens from 5 patients went through TCRbeta repertoire sequencing, namely 25 tumor regions, 5 adjacent noncancerous liver tissues and 5 peripheral blood samples. Repertoires from technical replicates were highly reproducible, with mean shared-clone rates about 0.91 and correlation coefficients above 0.95. The research as a whole found: Only five patients were included in the study, and the authors note that the findings should be validated in a larger study. Because sequencing covered only the TCR beta chain and unpaired alpha chains were not captured, true repertoire diversity is likely underestimated. The top 250 clones accounted for a significantly greater share of the repertoire in tumors than in blood (p = 0.039). Bulk unsorted samples precluded comparing CD4+ and CD8+ T cell repertoires. Repertoire overlap was found to be higher between tumor regions (mean around 35%) than between tumor-adjacent (approximately 17%) or tumor-blood (approximately 15%) pairs, consistent with antigen-driven expansion.

Using a constant-region primer and ProtoScript II reverse transcriptase, TCRbeta-specific cDNA was reverse-transcribed from about 540 ng total RNA. TCRbeta libraries were built with three nested multiplex PCR rounds, a slightly modified ARM-PCR procedure. Multiplex TRBV1-TRBV30 forward primers and a Cbeta reverse primer were used in the first two PCR rounds, each of which was run for around 9 cycles. Sample barcodes and Illumina adapters were added in a final 25-cycle PCR using Deep VentR polymerase. Before sequencing, amplicons between 200 and 500 bp were purified from gel using a QIAquick gel extraction kit. An Illumina HiSeq 2500 was used to sequence the TCRbeta amplicons, generating 250-bp paired-end reads. Per the authors' processing: Trimmomatic v0.33 was used to quality-trim the reads, and FLASH v1.2.11 was used to merge paired reads so that full CDR3 sequences could be recovered. V, D and J germline segments were assigned to the rearranged TCRbeta sequences by MiGEC v1.2.1b. VDJtools v1.0.0 computed clonotype statistics and Shannon-Wiener diversity indices. Except for diversity analysis, only the 250 most abundant clonotypes of each sample were used in subsequent analyses to reduce sampling bias. TCRdb redid the processing of the public reads, applying fastp at Q25 and MiXCR, and retained in-frame beta chains. Entries are consolidated by CDR3 protein sequence, retaining the most common genes and DNA. The V and J calls reflect TCRdb's pipeline rather than the authors' work. This sample gives around 99,000 distinct CDR3 sequences in total; about 70% of them show up just once. The ten most abundant clones make up 27% of the sample.

In the case of this clonotype: Its antigen remains unidentified. One end of the junction varies from germline; a read error may be responsible.

The CDR3 holds 15 amino acids from the cysteine to the phenylalanine. The CDR3 DNA has 45 bases and is translated from base 1. The germline V gene gives CDR1 as LGHNA and CDR2 as YNFKEQ. Total RNA and DNA were co-extracted without cell sorting from approximately 22-30 mg of bulk tissue using the AllPrep DNA/RNA mini kit. Between November 2015 and early 2016, about five patients in China with histopathologically diagnosed primary liver carcinoma had their tumors surgically resected. At the time of sampling, the patients had chronic HBV infection and had not received any treatment. Fresh tumor and adjacent tissue pieces were bisected; one half was stored in RNAlater at -80°C, the other sent for histology.

Recombination joined TRBV4-2 with TRBJ2-7, and the D gene may be TRBD2, 6 bases matching. This receptor was taken from a man aged 35 to 55 with primary liver carcinoma and hepatitis B virus infection. Sequenced material: tumor-adjacent normal liver tissue. The CDR3 corresponds to CASSQDNPLGGERYF. The DNA sequence follows: TGTGCCAGCAGCCAAGATAACCCCCTGGGGGGAGAGCGGTACTTC.